The entry below describes one T cell receptor beta chain. Produced via immunoSEQ multiplex PCR; TCRdb's table is partial and in-frame only. This table holds about 65,000 clones, 90% found once. The data belong to a study of control samples from healthy donors and cancer patients. The CDR3 is made up of 15 amino acids. The V end was cut by 0 bases, the J end by 0 bases, with 8 bases between. The germline CDR1 and CDR2 sequences are LNHNV and YYDKDF (reference sequence). The J gene is TRBJ1-1, the V gene TRBV15; D is possibly TRBD1 (5 bases). Sequenced sample: PBMCs. The source is a woman in her fifties or sixties with colorectal cancer. In nucleotides, the CDR3 is TGTGCCACCAGCAGAGATCGGGGCGTGAACACTGAAGCTTTCTTT. Translated: CATSRDRGVNTEAFF.